This T cell receptor beta chain was recorded in a study of blood T cell repertoires in COVID-19. Overall study context: Researchers got acute and convalescent COVID-19 samples from the United States, Italy and Spain. T cells, B-cell-depleted T cells, or PBMCs supplied cDNA or gDNA.

This CDR3 region has 15 residues. Per the germline V gene, CDR1 is KGHSH and CDR2 is LQKENI. J lost 3 bases, V lost 3 bases, and 6 bases had no gene match. The repertoire was sequenced with immunoSEQ multiplex PCR; TCRdb's copy has only in-frame clones and lacks some. The data show roughly 300,000 clones, approximately 85% seen once. This receptor was taken from a human donor in a cohort sampled during active COVID-19. The chain is built from TRBV18 and TRBJ1-2; 8 bases match TRBD1. What was sequenced was peripheral blood. CDR3 sequence: CASSPRDRFDYGYTF. DNA for the CDR3: TGTGCCAGCTCACCCCGGGACAGGTTTGACTATGGCTACACCTTC.